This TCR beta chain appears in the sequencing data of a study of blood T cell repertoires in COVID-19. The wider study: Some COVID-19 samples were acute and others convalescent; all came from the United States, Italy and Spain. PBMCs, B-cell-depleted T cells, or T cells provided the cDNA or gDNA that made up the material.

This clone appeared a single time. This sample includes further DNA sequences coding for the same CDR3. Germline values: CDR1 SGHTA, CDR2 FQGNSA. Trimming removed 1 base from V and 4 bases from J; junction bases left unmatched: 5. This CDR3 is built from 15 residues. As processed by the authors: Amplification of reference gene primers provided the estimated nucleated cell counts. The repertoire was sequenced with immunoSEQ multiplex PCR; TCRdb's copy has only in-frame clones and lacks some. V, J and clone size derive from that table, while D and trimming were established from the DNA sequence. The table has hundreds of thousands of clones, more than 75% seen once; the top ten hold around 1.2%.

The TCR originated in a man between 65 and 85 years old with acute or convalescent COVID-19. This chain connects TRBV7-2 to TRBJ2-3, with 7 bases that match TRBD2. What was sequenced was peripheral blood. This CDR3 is CASSLVAGRADTQYF. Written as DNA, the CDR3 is TGTGCCAGCAGCTTAGTTGCGGGGAGGGCAGATACGCAGTATTTT.